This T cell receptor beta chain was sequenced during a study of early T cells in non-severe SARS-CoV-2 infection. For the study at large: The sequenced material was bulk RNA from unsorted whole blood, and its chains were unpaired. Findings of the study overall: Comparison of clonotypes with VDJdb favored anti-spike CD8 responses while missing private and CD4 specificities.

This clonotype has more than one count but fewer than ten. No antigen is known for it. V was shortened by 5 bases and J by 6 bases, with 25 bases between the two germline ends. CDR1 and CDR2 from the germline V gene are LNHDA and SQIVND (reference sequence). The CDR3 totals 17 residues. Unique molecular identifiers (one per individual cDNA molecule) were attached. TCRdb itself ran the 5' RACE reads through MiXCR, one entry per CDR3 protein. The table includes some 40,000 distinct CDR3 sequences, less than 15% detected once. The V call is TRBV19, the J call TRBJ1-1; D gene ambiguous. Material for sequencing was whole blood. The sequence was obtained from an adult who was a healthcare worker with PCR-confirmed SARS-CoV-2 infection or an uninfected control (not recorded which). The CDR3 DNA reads TGTGCCAGTAGTGATACGTCGTTTGCCACAGTCGGTCCTGAAGCTTTCTTT. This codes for CASSDTSFATVGPEAFF.